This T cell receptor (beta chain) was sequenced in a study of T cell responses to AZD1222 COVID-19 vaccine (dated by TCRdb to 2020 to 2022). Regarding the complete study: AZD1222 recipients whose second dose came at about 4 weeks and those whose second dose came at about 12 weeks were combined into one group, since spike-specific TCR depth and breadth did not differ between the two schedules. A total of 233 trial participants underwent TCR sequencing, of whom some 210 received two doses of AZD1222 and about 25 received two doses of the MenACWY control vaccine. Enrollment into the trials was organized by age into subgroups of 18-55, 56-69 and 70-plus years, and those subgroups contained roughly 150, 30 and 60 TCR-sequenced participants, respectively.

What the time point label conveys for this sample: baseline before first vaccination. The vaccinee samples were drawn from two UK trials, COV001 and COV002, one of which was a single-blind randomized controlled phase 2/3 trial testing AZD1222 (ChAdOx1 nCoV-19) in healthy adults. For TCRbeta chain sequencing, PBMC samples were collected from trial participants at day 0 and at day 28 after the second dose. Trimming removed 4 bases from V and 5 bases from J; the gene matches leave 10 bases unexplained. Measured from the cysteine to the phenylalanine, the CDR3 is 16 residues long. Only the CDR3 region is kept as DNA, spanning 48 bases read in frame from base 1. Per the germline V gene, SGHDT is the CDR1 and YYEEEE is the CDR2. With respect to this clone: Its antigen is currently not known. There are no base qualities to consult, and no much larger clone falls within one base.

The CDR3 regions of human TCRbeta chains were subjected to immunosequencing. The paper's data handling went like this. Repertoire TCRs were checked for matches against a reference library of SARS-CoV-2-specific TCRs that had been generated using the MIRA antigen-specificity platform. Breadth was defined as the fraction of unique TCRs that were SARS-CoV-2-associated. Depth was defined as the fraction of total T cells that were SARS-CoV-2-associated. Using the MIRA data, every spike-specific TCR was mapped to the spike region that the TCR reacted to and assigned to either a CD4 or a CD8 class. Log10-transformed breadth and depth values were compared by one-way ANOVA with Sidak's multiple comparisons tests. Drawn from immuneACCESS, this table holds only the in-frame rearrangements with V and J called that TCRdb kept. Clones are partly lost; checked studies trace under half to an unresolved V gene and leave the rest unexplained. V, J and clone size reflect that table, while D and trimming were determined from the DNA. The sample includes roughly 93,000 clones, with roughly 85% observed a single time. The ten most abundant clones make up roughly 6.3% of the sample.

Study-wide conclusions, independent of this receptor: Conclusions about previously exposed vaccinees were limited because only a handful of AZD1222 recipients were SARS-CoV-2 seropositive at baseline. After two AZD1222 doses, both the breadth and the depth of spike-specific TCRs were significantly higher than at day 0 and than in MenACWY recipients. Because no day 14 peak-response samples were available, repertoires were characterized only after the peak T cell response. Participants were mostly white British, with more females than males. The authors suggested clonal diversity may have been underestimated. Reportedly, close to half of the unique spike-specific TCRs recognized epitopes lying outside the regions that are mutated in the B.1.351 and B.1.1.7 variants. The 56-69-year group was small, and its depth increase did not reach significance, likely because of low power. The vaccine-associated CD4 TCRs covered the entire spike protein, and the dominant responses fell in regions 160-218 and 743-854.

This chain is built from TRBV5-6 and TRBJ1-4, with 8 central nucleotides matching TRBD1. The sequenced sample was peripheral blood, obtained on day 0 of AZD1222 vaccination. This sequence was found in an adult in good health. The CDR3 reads CASSGTGQGENEKLFF. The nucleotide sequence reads TGTGCCAGCAGCGGGACTGGACAGGGCGAAAATGAAAAACTGTTTTTT.